The next 2 T cell receptor beta chains were all read from a single sample in a study of blood T cell repertoires in COVID-19. Method: immunoSEQ multiplex PCR; TCRdb's copy keeps in-frame clones and lacks some. The sample has 200,000 to 250,000 clones, roughly 80% seen once; the top ten hold around 4.6%. The sample taken for sequencing was PBMCs or T cells enriched from blood (not recorded which). Every receptor here comes from a woman aged 45-65 years who had been exposed to COVID-19.

This rearrangement joins TRBV7-2 to TRBJ2-5; tentatively, D is TRBD2 (6 bases). V gave up 7 bases and J gave up 7 bases, with 16 bases separating them. Germline CDR1 is SGHTA and CDR2 is FQGNSA. The CDR3 runs 13 residues. In DNA, the CDR3 is TGTGCCAGCATGAGTGGTGCGGGGAGGACCCAGTACTTC. Translation: CASMSGAGRTQYF.

The J gene is TRBJ2-7, the V gene TRBV11-2; 8 nucleotides align to TRBD1. The CDR3 spans 14 residues. J was trimmed by 2 bases and V by 3 bases; bases with no gene match: 3. Germline CDR1 and CDR2: SGHAT and FQNNGV. CDR3 amino acids: CASSLRTGTYEQYF. The CDR3 coding sequence is TGTGCCAGCAGCTTGAGGACAGGGACCTACGAGCAGTACTTC.